This TCR beta chain was sequenced in a study of radiotherapy plus CTLA-4 blockade in lung cancer. General observations from the study: Reported findings show early blood T cell clone dynamics, with interferon-beta, best predicted response.

Using immunoSEQ multiplex PCR, the repertoire was profiled, and TCRdb retains in-frame clones only, with some absent. The sample has more than 50,000 clones; roughly four fifths are singletons. The CDR3 sequence is 16 residues long. Per germline, CDR1 SGHRS and CDR2 YFSETQ. With V trimmed by 4 bases and J by 5 bases, 11 bases remained unmatched. About this clone: Its antigen remains unknown.

The chain couples TRBV5-1 to TRBJ2-7; 11 bases are shared with TRBD1. The material was peripheral blood, obtained from a patient treated with radiotherapy plus ipilimumab. This sequence originates from a human donor with non-small cell lung cancer who had a complete response to radiotherapy plus ipilimumab. Written as DNA, the CDR3 is TGCGCCAGCAGCCTGCAACGGGGACAGGGGGTCAACGAGCAGTACTTC. Residues: CASSLQRGQGVNEQYF.